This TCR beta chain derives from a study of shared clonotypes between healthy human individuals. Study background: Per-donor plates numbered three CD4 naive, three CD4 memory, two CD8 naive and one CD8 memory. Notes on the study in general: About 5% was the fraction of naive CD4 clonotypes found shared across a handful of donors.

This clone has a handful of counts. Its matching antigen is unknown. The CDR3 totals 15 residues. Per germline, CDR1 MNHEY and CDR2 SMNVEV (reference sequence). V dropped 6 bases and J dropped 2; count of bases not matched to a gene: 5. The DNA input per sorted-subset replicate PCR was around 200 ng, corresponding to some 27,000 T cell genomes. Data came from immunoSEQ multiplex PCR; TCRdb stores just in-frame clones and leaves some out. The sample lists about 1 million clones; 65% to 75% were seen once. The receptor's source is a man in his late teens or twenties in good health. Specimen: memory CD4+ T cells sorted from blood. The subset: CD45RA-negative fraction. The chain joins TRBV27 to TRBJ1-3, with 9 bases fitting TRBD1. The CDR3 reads CASRPWTGAGNTIYF. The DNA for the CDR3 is TGTGCCAGCAGACCTTGGACAGGGGCTGGAAACACCATATATTTT.